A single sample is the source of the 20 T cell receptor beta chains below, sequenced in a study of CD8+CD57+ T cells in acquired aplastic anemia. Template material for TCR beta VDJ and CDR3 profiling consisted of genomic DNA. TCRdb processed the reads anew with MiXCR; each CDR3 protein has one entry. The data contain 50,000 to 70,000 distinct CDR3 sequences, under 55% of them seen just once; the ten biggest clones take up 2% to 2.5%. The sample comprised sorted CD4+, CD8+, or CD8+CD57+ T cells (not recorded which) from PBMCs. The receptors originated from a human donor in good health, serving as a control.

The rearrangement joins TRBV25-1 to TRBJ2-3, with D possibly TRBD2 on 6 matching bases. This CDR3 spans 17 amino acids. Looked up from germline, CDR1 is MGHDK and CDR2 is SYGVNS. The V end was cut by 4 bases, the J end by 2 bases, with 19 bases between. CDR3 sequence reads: CASSGQDSGGDTDTQYF. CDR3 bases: TGTGCCAGCAGTGGACAAGATAGCGGAGGGGACACAGATACGCAGTATTTT.

CDR3 amino acids: CATSDNIRDTNSPLHF. CDR3 coding DNA: TGTGCCACCAGTGACAATATCCGGGACACTAATTCACCCCTCCACTTT. J is TRBJ1-6 and V is TRBV24-1; perhaps TRBD1 as D (6 bases). Germline CDR1 is KGHDR and CDR2 is SFDVKD. The CDR3 sequence is 16 residues long. V was clipped by 4 bases and J by 6 bases, with 15 bases between them.

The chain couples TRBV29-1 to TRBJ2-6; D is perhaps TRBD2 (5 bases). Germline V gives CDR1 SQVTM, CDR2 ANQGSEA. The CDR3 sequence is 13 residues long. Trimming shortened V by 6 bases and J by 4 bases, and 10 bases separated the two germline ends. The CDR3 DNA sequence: TGCAGCGTGAGGGAACCAGGGGCCAACGTCCTGACTTTC. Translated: CSVREPGANVLTF. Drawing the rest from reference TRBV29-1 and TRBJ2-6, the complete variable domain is SAVISQKPSRDICQRGTSLTIQCQVDSQVTMMFWYRQQPGQSLTLIATANQGSEATYESGFVIDKFPISRPNLTFSTLTVSNMSPEDSSIYLCSVREPGANVLTFGAGSRLTVL.

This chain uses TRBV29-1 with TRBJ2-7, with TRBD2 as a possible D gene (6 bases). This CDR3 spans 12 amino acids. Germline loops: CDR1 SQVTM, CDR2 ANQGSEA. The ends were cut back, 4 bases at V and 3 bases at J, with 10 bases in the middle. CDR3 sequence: CSVVGGGYEQYF. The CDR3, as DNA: TGCAGCGTTGTGGGGGGAGGCTACGAGCAGTACTTC.

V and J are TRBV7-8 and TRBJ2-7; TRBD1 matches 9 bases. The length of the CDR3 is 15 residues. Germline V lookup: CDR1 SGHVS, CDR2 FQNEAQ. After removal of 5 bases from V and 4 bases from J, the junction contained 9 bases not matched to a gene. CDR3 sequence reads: CASSAGQGGGYEQYF. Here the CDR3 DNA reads TGTGCCAGCAGCGCGGGACAGGGTGGTGGGTACGAGCAGTACTTC.

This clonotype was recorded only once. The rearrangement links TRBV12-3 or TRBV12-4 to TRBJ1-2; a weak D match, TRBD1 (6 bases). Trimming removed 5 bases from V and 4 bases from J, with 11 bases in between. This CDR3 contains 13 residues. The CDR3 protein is CASSMDSRYGYTF. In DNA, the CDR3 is TGTGCCAGCAGTATGGACAGCCGCTATGGCTACACCTTC.

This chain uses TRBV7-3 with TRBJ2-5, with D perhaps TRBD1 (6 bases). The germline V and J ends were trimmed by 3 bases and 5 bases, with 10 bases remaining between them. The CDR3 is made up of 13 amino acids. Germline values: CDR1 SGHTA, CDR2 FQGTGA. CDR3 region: CASSFQGLETQYF. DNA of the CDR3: TGTGCCAGCAGCTTCCAGGGGTTGGAGACCCAGTACTTC.

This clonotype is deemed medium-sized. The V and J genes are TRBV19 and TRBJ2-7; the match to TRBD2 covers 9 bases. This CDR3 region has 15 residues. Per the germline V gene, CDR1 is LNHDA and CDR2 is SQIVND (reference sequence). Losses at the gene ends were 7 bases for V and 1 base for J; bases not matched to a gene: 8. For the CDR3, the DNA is TGTGCCAGTAAGTCCTTAGCGGGAGAGTCCTACGAGCAGTACTTC. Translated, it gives CASKSLAGESYEQYF.

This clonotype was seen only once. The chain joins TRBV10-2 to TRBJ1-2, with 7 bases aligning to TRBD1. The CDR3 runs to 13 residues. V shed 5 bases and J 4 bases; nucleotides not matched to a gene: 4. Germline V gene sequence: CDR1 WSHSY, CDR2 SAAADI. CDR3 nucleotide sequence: TGCGCCAGCAGTCCAGGGGGTCCCTATGGCTACACCTTC. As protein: CASSPGGPYGYTF.

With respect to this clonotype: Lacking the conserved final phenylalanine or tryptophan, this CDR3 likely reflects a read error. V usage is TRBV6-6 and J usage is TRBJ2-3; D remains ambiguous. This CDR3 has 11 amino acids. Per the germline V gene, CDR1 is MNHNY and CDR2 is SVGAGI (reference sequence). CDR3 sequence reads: CANSYNGAQYS. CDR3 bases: TGTGCCAACAGTTACAACGGAGCGCAGTATTCT.

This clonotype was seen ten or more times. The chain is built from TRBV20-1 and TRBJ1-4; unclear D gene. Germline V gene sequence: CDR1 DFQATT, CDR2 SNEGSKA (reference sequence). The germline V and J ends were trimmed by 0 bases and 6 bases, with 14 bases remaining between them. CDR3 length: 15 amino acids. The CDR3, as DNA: TGCAGTGCTAGAGATATGGCAGGATGGGATGAAAAACTGTTTTTT. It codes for CSARDMAGWDEKLFF.

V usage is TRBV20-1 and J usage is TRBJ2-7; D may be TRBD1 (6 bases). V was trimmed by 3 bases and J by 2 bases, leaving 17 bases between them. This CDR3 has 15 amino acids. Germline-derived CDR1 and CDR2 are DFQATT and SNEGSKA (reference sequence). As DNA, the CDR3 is TGCAGTGCTAGCATTCCCGGGACACTCGCCTACGAGCAGTACTTC. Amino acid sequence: CSASIPGTLAYEQYF.

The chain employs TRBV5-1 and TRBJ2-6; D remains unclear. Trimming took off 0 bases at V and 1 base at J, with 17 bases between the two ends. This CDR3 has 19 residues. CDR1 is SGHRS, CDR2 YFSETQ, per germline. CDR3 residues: CASSLVPKSYESGANVLTF. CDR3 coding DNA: TGCGCCAGCAGCTTGGTCCCCAAGTCCTATGAATCTGGGGCCAACGTCCTGACTTTC.

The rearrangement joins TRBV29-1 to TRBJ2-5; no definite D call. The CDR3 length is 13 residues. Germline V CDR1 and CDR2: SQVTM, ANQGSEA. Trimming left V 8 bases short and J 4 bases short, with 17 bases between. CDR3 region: CSSVFGARETQYF. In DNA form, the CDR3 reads TGCAGCAGCGTGTTCGGAGCGCGAGAGACCCAGTACTTC.

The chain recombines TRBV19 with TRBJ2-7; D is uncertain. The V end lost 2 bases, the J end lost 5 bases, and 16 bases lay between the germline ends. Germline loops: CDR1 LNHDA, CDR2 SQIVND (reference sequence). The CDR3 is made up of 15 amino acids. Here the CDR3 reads CASSIIPISQNEQYF. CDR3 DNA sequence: TGTGCCAGTAGTATAATCCCGATTAGCCAGAACGAGCAGTACTTC.

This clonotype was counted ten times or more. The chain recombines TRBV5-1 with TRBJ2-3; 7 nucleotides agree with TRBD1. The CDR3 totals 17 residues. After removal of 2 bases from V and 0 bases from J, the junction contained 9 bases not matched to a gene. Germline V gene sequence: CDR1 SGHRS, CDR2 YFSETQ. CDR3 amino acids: CASSLVGQHTSTDTQYF. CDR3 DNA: TGCGCCAGCAGCTTAGTGGGACAGCATACTAGCACAGATACGCAGTATTTT.

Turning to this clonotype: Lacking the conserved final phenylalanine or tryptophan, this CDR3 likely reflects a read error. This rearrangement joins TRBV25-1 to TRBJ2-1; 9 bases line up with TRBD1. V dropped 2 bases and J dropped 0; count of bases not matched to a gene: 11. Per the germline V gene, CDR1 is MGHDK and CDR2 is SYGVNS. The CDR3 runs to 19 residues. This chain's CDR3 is CASSEGRITGGSSYNEQFL. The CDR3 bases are TGTGCCAGCAGTGAAGGCCGGATCACAGGGGGCAGCTCCTACAATGAGCAGTTCCTC.

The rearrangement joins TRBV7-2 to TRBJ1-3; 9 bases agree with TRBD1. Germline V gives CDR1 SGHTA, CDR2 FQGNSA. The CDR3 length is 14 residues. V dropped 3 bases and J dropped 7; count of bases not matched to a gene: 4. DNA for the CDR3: TGTGCCAGCAGCTTTATTGGGACAGGGAACACCATATATTTT. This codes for CASSFIGTGNTIYF.

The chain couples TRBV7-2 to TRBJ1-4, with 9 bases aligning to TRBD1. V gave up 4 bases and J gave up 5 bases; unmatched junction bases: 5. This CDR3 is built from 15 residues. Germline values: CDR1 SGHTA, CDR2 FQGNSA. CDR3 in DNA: TGTGCCAGCAGCTCCGACAGGGGGACGAATGAAAAACTGTTTTTT. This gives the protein CASSSDRGTNEKLFF.

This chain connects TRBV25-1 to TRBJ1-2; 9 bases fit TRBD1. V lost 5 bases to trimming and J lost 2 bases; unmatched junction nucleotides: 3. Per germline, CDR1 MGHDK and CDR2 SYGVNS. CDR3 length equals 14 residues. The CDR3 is CASSRGQGNYGYTF. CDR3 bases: TGTGCCAGCAGTAGGGGACAGGGCAACTATGGCTACACCTTC.